This entry lists 13 T cell receptor beta chains sequenced from one sample in a study of blood T cells in healthy people across ages. For the second PCR, which ran for 7 to 11 cycles, a sample-barcoded 5' primer and a J-beta primer mix were used. MiXCR, applied by TCRdb to the 5' RACE reads, yields one record per CDR3 protein. This sample has about 1.7 million distinct CDR3 sequences, with 28% found just once. The specimen was blood. The receptors were sampled from a woman younger than 45 in good health.

This clonotype was detected many times. The genes are TRBV29-1 and TRBJ2-7, with D unclear. The V and J ends lost 5 bases and 2 bases respectively, with 13 bases between them. Germline CDR1 and CDR2: SQVTM and ANQGSEA. CDR3 length equals 13 residues. This CDR3 reads CSVKRELTYEQYF. The CDR3 nucleotides are TGCAGCGTTAAGCGCGAGCTTACCTACGAGCAGTACTTC.

The rearrangement links TRBV28 to TRBJ2-3; TRBD2 matches at 9 bases. The germline gives CDR1 MDHEN, CDR2 SYDVKM. V lost 2 bases and J lost 2; bases outside the gene matches: 2. This CDR3 comprises 15 residues. This CDR3 is CASSLPSGITDTQYF. CDR3 in DNA: TGTGCCAGCAGTTTACCTAGCGGGATCACAGATACGCAGTATTTT.

This clonotype was counted a few times. This rearrangement joins TRBV6-4 to TRBJ2-3; TRBD2 matches 7 bases. This CDR3 comprises 15 residues. The germline CDR1 and CDR2 sequences are MRHNA and SNTAGT. The trim removed 1 base at V and 1 base at J, leaving 2 bases unmatched. CDR3 nucleotide sequence: TGTGCCAGCAGTGACTTCAGCGGGGGCACAGATACGCAGTATTTT. This codes for CASSDFSGGTDTQYF.

The J gene is TRBJ2-1, the V gene TRBV9; TRBD2 might be the D (5 bases). The CDR3 contains 12 residues. In germline, CDR1 is SGDLS, CDR2 YYNGEE. Between the trimmed V and J ends, which lost 1 base and 8 bases, there was a span of 7 bases. In nucleotides, the CDR3 is TGTGCCAGCAGCGTAATCGGGGATGAGCAGTTCTTC. Translation: CASSVIGDEQFF.

This clonotype was detected only a few times. The chain has TRBV4-2 and TRBJ2-5; TRBD1 is a possible D gene (5 bases). The germline CDR1 and CDR2 sequences are LGHNA and YNFKEQ. V was shortened by 5 bases and J by 5 bases, with 21 bases between the two germline ends. There are 16 residues in the CDR3. The CDR3 sequence is CASSTGEGVFFETQYF. CDR3 sequence (DNA): TGTGCCAGCAGCACCGGCGAAGGGGTTTTTTTTGAGACCCAGTACTTC.

This chain connects TRBV5-1 to TRBJ1-5; D call uncertain. Germline V lookup: CDR1 SGHRS, CDR2 YFSETQ. CDR3 length: 15 residues. V dropped 0 bases and J dropped 3 bases, with 10 bases sitting between them. The CDR3 loop is CASSLGPYYNQPQHF. In DNA, the CDR3 is TGCGCCAGCAGCTTGGGGCCCTATTACAATCAGCCCCAGCATTTT.

The table lists this clonotype with a few counts. One junction end disagrees with the germline gene, perhaps due to a read error. The chain has TRBV4-1 and TRBJ1-4; D remains ambiguous. Germline V CDR1 and CDR2: MGHRA, YSYEKL. This CDR3 contains 17 residues. CDR3 in DNA: TGCACCAGCAGCCAAGCGGCCCTAGGCTCAACTAATGAAAAACTGTTTTTT. Residues: CTSSQAALGSTNEKLFF.

The chain carries TRBV12-3 or TRBV12-4 and TRBJ1-5, with D perhaps matching TRBD1 (5 bases). V dropped 4 bases and J dropped 4 bases, with 20 bases sitting between them. This CDR3 is built from 17 residues. CDR3 in amino acids: CASSSWDGGPHNQPQHF. CDR3 DNA: TGTGCCAGCAGTTCATGGGACGGCGGACCACATAATCAGCCCCAGCATTTT.

V and J are TRBV7-9 and TRBJ1-1, with D unresolved. The V end lost 2 bases, the J end lost 5 bases, and 6 bases lay between the germline ends. CDR3 length: 12 amino acids. CDR1 and CDR2 from the germline V gene are SEHNR and FQNEAQ (reference sequence). CDR3 coding DNA: TGTGCCAGCAGCTTAAGACAAACTGAAGCTTTCTTT. Protein product: CASSLRQTEAFF.

This clonotype was found a few times. The V and J genes are TRBV7-2 and TRBJ2-3, with TRBD2 identical over 8 bases. Germline CDR1 SGHTA, CDR2 FQGNSA. Trimming cost V 5 bases and J 3 bases; bases outside gene matches: 7. This CDR3 is built from 15 residues. The CDR3 sequence is CASSPWTSKTDTQYF. DNA for the CDR3: TGTGCCAGCAGCCCGTGGACTAGCAAAACAGATACGCAGTATTTT.

This clonotype has more than one count but fewer than ten. V gene TRBV20-1 combines with J gene TRBJ2-4; 9 bases align to TRBD2. Near its end, the DNA agrees better with TRBJ2-7, so the J call may be wrong. CDR3 size: 16 residues. Germline CDR1 and CDR2: DFQATT and SNEGSKA (reference sequence). The CDR3 bases are TGCAGTGCTAGGTCGCTCTGGCGGGAGGGCACCTACGAGCAGTACTTC. Residues: CSARSLWREGTYEQYF.

This clonotype was recorded many times. The genes are TRBV27 and TRBJ2-7; 7 bases are a match to TRBD1. Per the germline V gene, CDR1 is MNHEY and CDR2 is SMNVEV (reference sequence). V was pared by 3 bases and J by 1 base, with 9 bases of the junction left unmatched. The CDR3 extends over 16 amino acids. The CDR3 here is CASSFYPTGRSYEQYF. The DNA for the CDR3 is TGTGCCAGCAGTTTTTACCCGACAGGGAGATCCTACGAGCAGTACTTC.

This clonotype was found many times. The chain carries TRBV6-4 and TRBJ2-5; TRBD2 matches at 7 bases. The CDR3 spans 20 residues. Germline-derived CDR1 and CDR2 are MRHNA and SNTAGT. V gave up 3 bases and J gave up 0 bases; unmatched junction bases: 19. The CDR3 sequence: CASSDREAGELPSYQETQYF. For the CDR3, the DNA is TGTGCCAGCAGTGATCGGGAGGCGGGGGAGCTACCGAGCTACCAAGAGACCCAGTACTTC.